The rows below give T cell receptor beta chains drawn from one sample of a study of cytomegalovirus exposure and HLA in healthy donors. The protocol was immunoSEQ multiplex PCR, while the TCRdb copy is restricted to in-frame clones and leaves out a portion. The table lists 200,000 to 250,000 clones, 70% to 80% of them singletons. Specimen: PBMCs. The origin of the receptors is a man in his forties or fifties in good health and CMV-seronegative. The CDR3 runs from the conserved cysteine through the conserved F or W. A D gene is named only where the DNA matches it firmly. Some rows mark clone size as missing; the rest say once, few, many or name a class of expanded clone.

V,size,D,J,DNA,CDR3
TRBV5-1,-,TRBD1,TRBJ2-7,TGCGCCAGCAGCTTGGAGATGCGGGACAGGGGGCTTTACGAGCAGTACTTC,CASSLEMRDRGLYEQYF
TRBV30,few,TRBD2,TRBJ2-1,TGTGCCTGGAGTGTGCTAGCGGGAGAAAGGTCGGTCTTC,CAWSVLAGERSVF
TRBV5-1,-,-,TRBJ2-1,TGCGCCAGCAGCTTGGGGCAGGAATACAATGAGCAGTTCTTC,CASSLGQEYNEQFF
TRBV9,-,TRBD2,TRBJ2-7,TGTGCCAGCAGCGTAGGGGGCGGGGGCTCCTACGAGCAGTACTTC,CASSVGGGGSYEQYF
TRBV18,-,-,TRBJ2-7,TGTGCCAGCTCACCAGAATCCGGTGAGCAGTACTTC,CASSPESGEQYF
TRBV5-1,-,-,TRBJ2-7,TGCGCCAGCAGCTTGACCCTAGCAGACTCGGCGTACGAGCAGTACTTC,CASSLTLADSAYEQYF
TRBV10-3,-,-,TRBJ2-6,TGTGCCATCAGTGAGGACAAGGAGGTCCCTGGGGCCAACGTCCTGACTTTC,CAISEDKEVPGANVLTF
TRBV5-6,-,TRBD2,TRBJ2-2,TGTGCCAGCAGCTCTCGGACTAGCGGGGGCACCGGGGAGCTGTTTTTT,CASSSRTSGGTGELFF
TRBV5-4,-,TRBD2,TRBJ2-5,TGTGCCAGCAGCTCGTTGACTAGCGGGGGGGCTACGGAGACCCAGTACTTC,CASSSLTSGGATETQYF
TRBV15,-,TRBD2,TRBJ2-1,TGTGCCACCAGCAGCACCCGACCAGCGGGGACGGTTGAGCAGTTCTTC,CATSSTRPAGTVEQFF
TRBV19,-,TRBD2,TRBJ2-7,TGTGCCAGTAGTATTAGCGGGACGTCCTACGAGCAGTACTTC,CASSISGTSYEQYF
TRBV5-1,-,TRBD2,TRBJ2-2,TGCGCCAGCAACCTGGGACTAGCGGAGAACACCGGGGAGCTGTTTTTT,CASNLGLAENTGELFF
TRBV2,once,-,TRBJ2-5,TGTGCCAGCGGGGGGGCTGGCGGGAGTCGATGGGAGACCCAGTACTTC,CASGGAGGSRWETQYF
TRBV6-5,-,-,TRBJ1-2,TGTGCCAGCAGTTATGCGGTTGGCGGCTATGGCTACACCTTC,CASSYAVGGYGYTF
TRBV1,-,-,TRBJ2-7,TGCACCAGCAGCCAATCCCCCCAACTATGCGAGCAGTACTTC,CTSSQSPQLCEQYF